These 18 T cell receptor beta chains share one sample of origin, sequenced in a study of PD-L1 blockade in urothelial cancer. Some clones are missing from TCRdb's copy, which holds only in-frame ones; the method was immunoSEQ multiplex PCR. The sample has about 100,000 clones; approximately 90% are singletons. Sequences were derived from PBMCs, sampled around atezolizumab (anti-PD-L1) treatment. These receptor sequences come from a woman aged 80 or over with urothelial cancer.

This chain connects TRBV28 to TRBJ2-3; tentative D call: TRBD2 (5 bases). The CDR3 has 16 residues. Germline-derived CDR1 and CDR2 are MDHEN and SYDVKM. V lost 6 bases to trimming and J lost 1 base, with 17 bases between them. The CDR3 here is CASSRPAVTRTDTQYF. The CDR3, as DNA: TGTGCCAGCAGCCGACCAGCGGTAACCCGCACAGATACGCAGTATTTT.

V gene TRBV6-6 combines with J gene TRBJ1-2; D unclear. This CDR3 is built from 12 residues. Germline-derived CDR1 and CDR2 are MNHNY and SVGAGI (reference sequence). The V and J ends lost 8 bases and 5 bases respectively, with 12 bases between them. CDR3 DNA sequence: TGTGCCAGCGGACTCACAGAGTATGGCTACACCTTC. It encodes CASGLTEYGYTF.

The J gene is TRBJ1-5, the V gene TRBV6-5; TRBD1 is a possible D gene (6 bases). V lost 0 bases, J lost 4 bases, and 10 bases lay in between. This CDR3 region has 15 residues. Germline-derived CDR1 and CDR2 are MNHEY and SVGAGI. CDR3 DNA: TGTGCCAGCAGTTACTCCGGGACAAGTAATCAGCCCCAGCATTTT. Encoded protein: CASSYSGTSNQPQHF.

V and J are TRBV28 and TRBJ2-5; maybe TRBD1 (6 bases). The CDR3 covers 15 residues. Trimming removed 3 bases from V and 5 bases from J, with 16 bases in between. Germline-derived CDR1 and CDR2 are MDHEN and SYDVKM. In nucleotides, the CDR3 is TGTGCCAGCAGTTTTGGAGGACAGTTCACCGAGACCCAGTACTTC. Translating gives CASSFGGQFTETQYF. Combining the CDR3 with reference TRBV28 and TRBJ2-5 gives the whole variable domain DVKVTQSSRYLVKRTGEKVFLECVQDMDHENMFWYRQDPGLGLRLIYFSYDVKMKEKGDIPEGYSVSREKKERFSLILESASTNQTSMYLCASSFGGQFTETQYFGPGTRLLVL.

This chain uses TRBV9 with TRBJ1-2; 9 bases fit TRBD1. Germline-derived CDR1 and CDR2 are SGDLS and YYNGEE. V lost 4 bases and J lost 7; bases outside the gene matches: 8. CDR3 length: 14 amino acids. Here the CDR3 DNA reads TGTGCCAGCAGCTTAGGACAGGGGTTCGGTGGCTACACCTTC. It codes for CASSLGQGFGGYTF.

CDR3 DNA: TGTGCCTGGGGTAGTGTTGGAAACACCATATATTTT. This translates into CAWGSVGNTIYF. The chain is built from TRBV30 and TRBJ1-3; D is undetermined. Germline V gives CDR1 GTSNPN, CDR2 SVGIG (reference sequence). Trimming removed 5 bases at V and 3 bases at J, with 8 bases between. This CDR3 is 12 amino acids long.

V is TRBV30 and J is TRBJ1-1, with TRBD1 matching over 10 bases. Germline trimming cut 0 bases from V and 2 bases from J; bases unmatched to any gene: 6. There are 16 residues in the CDR3. The germline gives CDR1 GTSNPN, CDR2 SVGIG (reference sequence). The CDR3 is CAWSVPWTGGNTEAFF. CDR3 coding DNA: TGTGCCTGGAGTGTCCCCTGGACAGGGGGTAACACTGAAGCTTTCTTT.

This rearrangement joins TRBV11-2 to TRBJ2-1, with D uncertain. V shed 1 base and J shed 13 bases, with 14 bases lying between them. Germline values: CDR1 SGHAT, CDR2 FQNNGV. The CDR3 sequence is 13 residues long. The CDR3 loop is CASSLGGQRLQFF. The CDR3 coding sequence is TGTGCCAGCAGCTTAGGTGGTCAGCGCCTACAGTTCTTC.

This clone was seen only once. This chain joins TRBV18 and TRBJ1-2, with D unresolved. Germline loops: CDR1 KGHSH, CDR2 LQKENI. Deletions cut 1 base from V and 4 bases from J, with 10 bases between. The CDR3 length is 14 residues. CDR3 loop: CASSPQGGGYGYTF. CDR3 coding DNA: TGTGCCAGCTCACCACAGGGAGGTGGCTATGGCTACACCTTC.

This chain uses TRBV6-5 with TRBJ1-2; 8 bases are shared with TRBD1. The ends lost 4 bases at V and 4 bases at J; junction bases unmatched: 5. The CDR3 is 14 amino acids. Germline-derived CDR1 and CDR2 are MNHEY and SVGAGI. The CDR3 sequence is CASSSSGGGYGYTF. The CDR3 coding sequence is TGTGCCAGCAGTTCTTCAGGGGGCGGCTATGGCTACACCTTC.

The chain employs TRBV6-6 and TRBJ1-2; no firm D call. The CDR3 extends over 15 amino acids. Germline assignment: CDR1 MNHNY and CDR2 SVGAGI (reference sequence). The V end was cut by 2 bases, the J end by 0 bases, with 10 bases between. This CDR3 is CASSYGHNSNYGYTF. The CDR3 DNA is TGTGCCAGCAGTTACGGCCATAATTCTAACTATGGCTACACCTTC.

The V gene is TRBV5-1, the J gene TRBJ2-2; D is possibly TRBD1 (6 bases). V shed 0 bases and J shed 4 bases, with 10 bases lying between them. This CDR3 comprises 15 residues. Germline CDR1 SGHRS, CDR2 YFSETQ. CDR3 sequence: CASSLDAQGTGELFF. The DNA of the CDR3 is TGCGCCAGCAGCTTGGACGCACAGGGCACCGGGGAGCTGTTTTTT.

The gene calls are TRBV28 and TRBJ2-2; D is perhaps TRBD1 (6 bases). Germline-derived CDR1 and CDR2 are MDHEN and SYDVKM. The V end lost 7 bases, the J end lost 2 bases, and 11 bases lay between the germline ends. The CDR3 sequence is 14 residues long. The DNA for the CDR3 is TGTGCCAGCAATGGACAGCTTAACACCGGGGAGCTGTTTTTT. Its protein product is CASNGQLNTGELFF.

The genes are TRBV27 and TRBJ2-1; TRBD2 aligns across 9 bases. Germline V gene lookup returns CDR1 MNHEY and CDR2 SMNVEV (reference sequence). J gave up 7 bases and V 1 base, and 17 bases lay outside the gene matches. The CDR3 spans 19 residues. CDR3 in DNA: TGTGCCAGCAGTTTATATGCGGGAGGGCCTTTAGTTTCGCGGAATGAGCAGTTCTTC. Its protein product is CASSLYAGGPLVSRNEQFF.

The V call is TRBV7-2, the J call TRBJ2-2; the match to TRBD2 covers 9 bases. The germline V gene has CDR1 SGHTA and CDR2 FQGNSA. The CDR3 consists of 15 residues. V lost 5 bases, J lost 9 bases, and 10 bases stayed unmatched. The CDR3 sequence is CASSTRTSDNRELFF. The DNA for the CDR3 is TGTGCCAGCAGCACACGGACTAGCGACAACCGGGAGCTGTTTTTT.

The chain combines TRBV7-3 with TRBJ1-1; the D is unclear. V shed 5 bases and J shed 3 bases, with 16 bases lying between them. In germline, CDR1 is SGHTA, CDR2 FQGTGA. The CDR3 extends over 15 amino acids. The CDR3 loop is CASSLGSGLDTEAFF. The CDR3 DNA follows: TGTGCCAGCAGCCTGGGGTCGGGGTTAGACACTGAAGCTTTCTTT.

The V gene is TRBV5-1, the J gene TRBJ1-5; the D gene is possibly TRBD1 (5 bases). The germline gives CDR1 SGHRS, CDR2 YFSETQ. The CDR3 is 13 residues long. The ends were cut back, 4 bases at V and 5 bases at J, with 10 bases in the middle. CDR3 sequence (DNA): TGCGCCAGCAGCAGGACAACAGATCAGCCCCAGCATTTT. Translated: CASSRTTDQPQHF.

In this sample, this clone turned up once. This rearrangement joins TRBV27 to TRBJ1-1; unclear D gene. The V end lost 4 bases, the J end lost 2 bases, and 14 bases lay between the germline ends. Germline CDR1 reads MNHEY; CDR2 reads SMNVEV (reference sequence). This CDR3 has 15 residues. The CDR3 nucleotides are TGTGCCAGCAGTTCCGAGCTCTACCCAAACACTGAAGCTTTCTTT. Translated, it gives CASSSELYPNTEAFF.